These 26 T cell receptor beta chains came from one sample sequenced in a study of cytomegalovirus exposure and HLA in healthy donors. Researchers ran the PCR with 60 Vbeta and 13 Jbeta primers. Here immunoSEQ multiplex PCR was the method, and the copy in TCRdb shows in-frame clones only, minus some. This sample carries about 180,000 clones, roughly 87% of them seen once, and the ten largest clones take 1.5% to 1.7%. The sample consisted of PBMCs. These TCRs come from a man aged 35 to 55 in good health and CMV-seronegative.

The genes are TRBV29-1 and TRBJ2-1; TRBD2 aligns across 11 bases. CDR1 SQVTM and CDR2 ANQGSEA come from the germline V gene. Losses at the gene ends were 3 bases for V and 9 bases for J; bases not matched to a gene: 13. The CDR3 sequence is 16 residues long. As DNA, the CDR3 is TGCAGCGTTGATACCGGGGGTAGCGGGAGGGCTGGTGAGCAGTTCTTC. Amino acid sequence: CSVDTGGSGRAGEQFF.

The chain has TRBV4-1 and TRBJ1-1; unclear D gene. This CDR3 has 15 residues. From germline, CDR1 is MGHRA and CDR2 YSYEKL. V was shortened by 0 bases and J by 3 bases, with 11 bases between the two germline ends. The CDR3 DNA reads TGCGCCAGCAGCCAAGATCCGGGTGCGGACACTGAAGCTTTCTTT. Translated, it gives CASSQDPGADTEAFF.

V and J are TRBV28 and TRBJ1-5; D call uncertain. Germline CDR1 MDHEN, CDR2 SYDVKM. With 6 bases removed from V and 5 bases from J, the gap between germline ends came to 11 bases. CDR3 length equals 13 residues. CDR3 DNA: TGTGCCAGCAGCCGAGAGATGGATCAGCCCCAGCATTTT. It codes for CASSREMDQPQHF.

The rearrangement joins TRBV2 to TRBJ2-1; 14 bases align to TRBD2. The junction had 8 bases not matched to a gene; V was cut back by 6 bases and J by 10 bases. This CDR3 contains 15 residues. Germline lookup yields CDR1 SNHLY and CDR2 FYNNEI. CDR3 sequence reads: CASRGTSGGGGEQFF. CDR3 sequence (DNA): TGTGCCAGCAGAGGGACTAGCGGGGGCGGCGGGGAGCAGTTCTTC.

The chain employs TRBV7-2 and TRBJ2-1; 11 nucleotides match TRBD2. Germline V gene data show CDR1 as SGHTA and CDR2 as FQGNSA. The CDR3 loop spans 15 amino acids. Losses at the gene ends were 5 bases for V and 10 bases for J; bases not matched to a gene: 10. The CDR3 region has the DNA TGTGCCAGCAGCCCAAAGACTAGCGGGGTACGAGAGCAGTTCTTC. The encoded protein is CASSPKTSGVREQFF.

The chain couples TRBV4-3 to TRBJ2-7; 7 nucleotides match TRBD2. The junction had 5 bases not matched to a gene; V was cut back by 0 bases and J by 3 bases. The CDR3 spans 15 residues. Germline CDR1 LGHNA, CDR2 YSLEER. In DNA, the CDR3 is TGCGCCAGCAGCCAAGATGGACGGGAGGTCTACGAGCAGTACTTC. Its protein product is CASSQDGREVYEQYF.

The J gene is TRBJ2-7, the V gene TRBV28, with 9 nucleotides matching TRBD1. There are 15 residues in the CDR3. Trimming cost V 6 bases and J 0 bases; bases outside gene matches: 6. Germline assignment: CDR1 MDHEN and CDR2 SYDVKM. The CDR3 DNA reads TGTGCCAGCAGCCATGGACAGGGGCCCTCCTACGAGCAGTACTTC. It translates to CASSHGQGPSYEQYF.

This chain uses TRBV5-6 with TRBJ2-7; D gene unclear. Germline V gives CDR1 SGHDT, CDR2 YYEEEE. The length of the CDR3 is 14 residues. With 0 bases removed from V and 0 bases from J, the gap between germline ends came to 7 bases. The CDR3 here is CASSLVPGSYEQYF. CDR3 nucleotides: TGTGCCAGCAGCTTGGTTCCCGGCTCCTACGAGCAGTACTTC.

The chain has TRBV19 and TRBJ2-2; 7 nucleotides line up with TRBD1. The CDR3 extends over 15 amino acids. Germline assignment: CDR1 LNHDA and CDR2 SQIVND (reference sequence). V lost 6 bases to trimming and J lost 0 bases; unmatched junction nucleotides: 4. The CDR3 here is CASRGQSPNTGELFF. Written as DNA, the CDR3 is TGTGCCAGTAGGGGACAGTCACCGAACACCGGGGAGCTGTTTTTT.

J is TRBJ1-2 and V is TRBV11-3; 7 bases match TRBD1. CDR1 is SGHNT and CDR2 is YENEEA in the germline V gene. The length of the CDR3 is 12 residues. Trimming at V came to 7 bases and at J to 6 bases, leaving 5 bases not matched to a gene. The CDR3 region is CASTKGADGYTF. The DNA of the CDR3 is TGTGCCAGCACCAAGGGGGCGGATGGCTACACCTTC.

The genes are TRBV5-4 and TRBJ2-7; D perhaps matches TRBD2 (5 bases). V lost 1 base to trimming and J lost 1 base, with 12 bases between them. Germline loops: CDR1 SGHNT, CDR2 YYREEE (reference sequence). The CDR3 contains 15 residues. The DNA of the CDR3 is TGTGCCAGCAGCTTGCCCCGAGCGGCTTCCTACGAGCAGTACTTC. It specifies CASSLPRAASYEQYF.

V usage is TRBV11-2 and J usage is TRBJ2-5; TRBD2 is a possible D gene (5 bases). The CDR3 is made up of 14 amino acids. Per the germline V gene, CDR1 is SGHAT and CDR2 is FQNNGV. V was trimmed by 1 base and J by 5 bases, leaving 11 bases between them. The CDR3 bases are TGTGCCAGCAGCTTAGGGGAGCTTGGGGAGACCCAGTACTTC. Protein product: CASSLGELGETQYF.

The rearrangement joins TRBV11-3 to TRBJ1-2, with D perhaps TRBD1 (5 bases). The CDR3 contains 15 residues. Germline V gene sequence: CDR1 SGHNT, CDR2 YENEEA. Trimming stripped 5 bases from V and 7 bases from J, with 20 bases between. CDR3 nucleotide sequence: TGTGCCAGCAGCCCTAACCGGGCTAAGGGGTCTGGCTACACCTTC. Protein: CASSPNRAKGSGYTF.

This CDR3 reads CSVAQGPNSPLHF. CDR3 DNA: TGCAGCGTTGCACAGGGTCCTAATTCACCCCTCCACTTT. V usage is TRBV29-1 and J usage is TRBJ1-6; D might be TRBD1 (6 bases). Per germline, CDR1 SQVTM and CDR2 ANQGSEA. The V and J ends lost 4 bases and 6 bases respectively, with 10 bases between them. The CDR3 length is 13 residues.

Of note for this clone: Other nucleotide sequences in the sample specify the same CDR3. The chain carries TRBV5-1 and TRBJ2-3, with D unclear. From germline, CDR1 is SGHRS and CDR2 YFSETQ. With 0 bases removed from V and 1 base from J, the gap between germline ends came to 3 bases. This CDR3 region has 13 residues. The chain's CDR3 is CASSLVGTDTQYF. The CDR3 DNA is TGCGCCAGCAGCTTGGTAGGCACAGATACGCAGTATTTT.

The V gene is TRBV9, the J gene TRBJ2-2; the D gene is possibly TRBD1 (6 bases). This CDR3 contains 14 residues. CDR1 SGDLS and CDR2 YYNGEE come from the germline V gene. Trimming took 3 bases from V and 1 from J, leaving 7 bases between them. The DNA for the CDR3 is TGTGCCAGCAGCGGCAGGGGGAACACCGGGGAGCTGTTTTTT. Its protein product is CASSGRGNTGELFF.

The chain combines TRBV14 with TRBJ2-7; 11 nucleotides align to TRBD1. CDR3 length: 14 amino acids. V lost 4 bases, J lost 7 bases, and 6 bases stayed unmatched. Germline CDR1 reads SGHDN; CDR2 reads FVKESK. The CDR3 DNA sequence: TGTGCCAGCAGCCTCCGGGACAGGGGGGAAGAGCAGTACTTC. Translation: CASSLRDRGEEQYF.

The chain has TRBV30 and TRBJ2-3; D not resolved. The V and J ends lost 4 bases and 1 base respectively, with 6 bases between them. From germline, CDR1 is GTSNPN and CDR2 SVGIG (reference sequence). The CDR3 runs 12 residues. The CDR3: CAWTGGTDTQYF. The CDR3 nucleotides are TGTGCCTGGACTGGAGGCACAGATACGCAGTATTTT.

In its sample, this clone was seen once. This specimen includes other DNA sequences encoding the same CDR3. The chain recombines TRBV2 with TRBJ1-1; TRBD1 matches at 7 bases. Germline CDR1 SNHLY, CDR2 FYNNEI. Germline trimming cut 6 bases from V and 2 bases from J; bases unmatched to any gene: 3. The CDR3 contains 13 residues. This chain's CDR3 is CASSRQGNTEAFF. The CDR3 nucleotides are TGTGCCAGCAGCCGACAGGGCAACACTGAAGCTTTCTTT.

The chain is built from TRBV7-3 and TRBJ1-1, with D unresolved. This CDR3 is built from 13 residues. The germline V gene has CDR1 SGHTA and CDR2 FQGTGA. Trimming shortened V by 3 bases and J by 1 base, and 6 bases separated the two germline ends. CDR3 coding DNA: TGTGCCAGCAGCTTTAGCCCGAACACTGAAGCTTTCTTT. Its protein is CASSFSPNTEAFF. The full variable domain, with the rest looked up from reference TRBV7-3 and TRBJ1-1, is GAGVSQTPSNKVTEKGKYVELRCDPISGHTALYWYRQSLGQGPEFLIYFQGTGAADDSGLPNDRFFAVRPEGSVSTLKIQRTERGDSAVYLCASSFSPNTEAFFGQGTRLTVV.

The gene calls are TRBV9 and TRBJ2-4; D is perhaps TRBD1 (6 bases). The CDR3 runs to 15 residues. CDR1 and CDR2 (germline): SGDLS, YYNGEE. The V end was cut by 3 bases, the J end by 2 bases, with 12 bases between. As DNA, the CDR3 is TGTGCCAGCAGCGCCGCCGGGACATCCAAAAACATTCAGTACTTC. Translated: CASSAAGTSKNIQYF.

This chain uses TRBV9 with TRBJ2-1, with TRBD2 matching over 9 bases. J lost 5 bases, V lost 3 bases, and 12 bases had no gene match. CDR1 is SGDLS and CDR2 is YYNGEE in the germline V gene. The CDR3 has 17 amino acids. The CDR3 coding sequence is TGTGCCAGCAGCGCGGAGTCGGCGGGGGGGCCAGACAATGAGCAGTTCTTC. Its translation: CASSAESAGGPDNEQFF.

The chain recombines TRBV25-1 with TRBJ1-5; 10 nucleotides line up with TRBD1. This CDR3 has 15 residues. Germline V gives CDR1 MGHDK, CDR2 SYGVNS. Trimming cost V 4 bases and J 7 bases; bases outside gene matches: 7. The CDR3 nucleotides are TGTGCCAGCAGTGGATCAGACAGGGGGCAGCAGCCCCAGCATTTT. Translation: CASSGSDRGQQPQHF.

The chain carries TRBV5-1 and TRBJ1-1; D not certain. The CDR3 extends over 13 amino acids. V dropped 0 bases and J dropped 4 bases, with 7 bases sitting between them. Germline V CDR1 and CDR2: SGHRS, YFSETQ. DNA of the CDR3: TGCGCCAGCAGCTTGGCAGAATCCACTGAAGCTTTCTTT. It translates to CASSLAESTEAFF.

The chain has TRBV7-3 and TRBJ2-1; perhaps TRBD1 as D (5 bases). The CDR3 is 13 residues long. V was pared by 5 bases and J by 10 bases, with 15 bases between. Germline V gene lookup returns CDR1 SGHTA and CDR2 FQGTGA. CDR3: CASSPRDSKEQFF. Here the CDR3 DNA reads TGTGCCAGCAGCCCCAGGGATTCGAAGGAGCAGTTCTTC.

This clone showed up just once. V and J are TRBV28 and TRBJ2-7; the D gene is possibly TRBD2 (5 bases). Germline V gene lookup returns CDR1 MDHEN and CDR2 SYDVKM. The CDR3 has 13 residues. V lost 2 bases and J 6 bases, leaving 11 bases between the germline ends. CDR3 sequence: CASSLRSSGEQYF. The CDR3, as DNA: TGTGCCAGCAGTTTAAGGTCCAGCGGCGAGCAGTACTTC.